These 20 T cell receptor beta chains share one sample of origin, sequenced in a study of T cell repertoires in cytomegalovirus infection. TCRdb ran MiXCR on the reads and lists one entry per CDR3 protein. The top ten hold roughly a sixth of the sample, which has some 480,000 distinct CDR3 sequences, around 35% seen once. Their recognized antigens are unknown. Material: cultured PBMCs, obtained from culture after CMV antigen stimulation. These receptors all come from a human donor in good health (CMV status not recorded). Some clones in this sample may be carry-over from other donors' samples.

The chain couples TRBV6-2 or TRBV6-3 to TRBJ1-5; TRBD1 agrees at 10 bases. The V gene end was trimmed by 2 bases and the J gene end by 1 base; junction bases not matched to a gene: 11. The CDR3 is 19 residues long. Germline CDR1 reads MNHEY; CDR2 reads SVGEGT. The CDR3 spells CASSYRDRGGEYSNQPQHF. CDR3 DNA: TGTGCCAGCAGTTACCGGGACAGGGGTGGTGAGTACAGCAATCAGCCCCAGCATTTT.

This rearrangement joins TRBV5-1 to TRBJ2-5; a possible D gene is TRBD2 (6 bases). This CDR3 comprises 15 residues. CDR1 and CDR2 from the germline V gene are SGHRS and YFSETQ. The V and J ends lost 5 bases and 4 bases respectively, with 18 bases between them. The CDR3: CASSSGTQEGETQYF. The DNA of the CDR3 is TGCGCCAGCAGTTCCGGAACCCAGGAGGGAGAGACCCAGTACTTC.

This sequence joins TRBV19 and TRBJ1-5, with a possible D match to TRBD1 (6 bases). Germline CDR1 and CDR2: LNHDA and SQIVND (reference sequence). The germline V and J ends were trimmed by 10 bases and 6 bases, with 16 bases remaining between them. The CDR3 is made up of 13 amino acids. The CDR3 DNA is TGTGCCACCAGGGTGGGGGGCACTCAGCCCCAGCATTTT. Its protein is CATRVGGTQPQHF.

This clonotype has a handful of counts. The chain couples TRBV6-1 to TRBJ2-6, with D possibly being TRBD1 (5 bases). V was pared by 7 bases and J by 0 bases, with 13 bases between. The CDR3 totals 16 residues. Germline CDR1 and CDR2: MNHNS and SASEGT. The CDR3 DNA reads as TGTGCCAGCACGCAGGGTCAGAGCTCTGGGGCCAACGTCCTGACTTTC. Translation gives CASTQGQSSGANVLTF.

This clonotype showed up just a few times. V usage is TRBV10-2 and J usage is TRBJ1-5; no clear D gene. Germline-derived CDR1 and CDR2 are WSHSY and SAAADI. V was cut by 7 bases and J by 4 bases, with 11 bases left in between. The CDR3 spans 13 residues. The CDR3 DNA is TGCGCCAGCATGCAACGAATAAATCAGCCCCAGCATTTT. Translated: CASMQRINQPQHF.

In its sample, this clonotype was seen a few times. V and J are TRBV7-3 and TRBJ2-3, with no clear D. Germline V gene lookup returns CDR1 SGHTA and CDR2 FQGTGA. The CDR3 length is 14 residues. Trimming took 2 bases from V and 7 from J, leaving 13 bases between them. This CDR3 reads CASSLPRVRNTQYF. CDR3 nucleotides: TGTGCCAGCAGCTTACCCCGAGTCCGGAATACGCAGTATTTT.

This clonotype was seen a handful of times. The J gene is TRBJ2-1, the V gene TRBV5-4; D is possibly TRBD1 (6 bases). Germline CDR1 reads SGHNT; CDR2 reads YYREEE (reference sequence). This CDR3 comprises 14 residues. V gave up 0 bases and J gave up 8 bases, with 12 bases separating them. The CDR3 sequence: CASSLADSRDEQFF. The CDR3 DNA follows: TGTGCCAGCAGCTTGGCGGACAGCCGGGATGAGCAGTTCTTC.

This clonotype appeared many times. The rearrangement uses TRBV7-2 and TRBJ2-2; weak D call: TRBD2 (5 bases). CDR1 SGHTA and CDR2 FQGNSA come from the germline V gene. CDR3 length equals 14 residues. Between the trimmed V and J ends, which lost 4 bases and 0 bases, there was a span of 6 bases. CDR3 region: CASSWTPNTGELFF. CDR3 in DNA: TGTGCCAGCAGCTGGACTCCGAACACCGGGGAGCTGTTTTTT.

The chain uses TRBV6-5 and TRBJ2-7; TRBD2 matches at 10 bases. Germline V gene lookup returns CDR1 MNHEY and CDR2 SVGAGI. V dropped 5 bases and J dropped 1; count of bases not matched to a gene: 5. This CDR3 is 15 amino acids long. The CDR3 DNA reads TGTGCCAGCAGTCAAGCGGGAGGGCCTTCCTACGAGCAGTACTTC. It is translated as CASSQAGGPSYEQYF.

V usage is TRBV6-1 and J usage is TRBJ1-5; 7 positions match TRBD1. Germline-derived CDR1 and CDR2 are MNHNS and SASEGT. CDR3 size: 13 residues. Trimming at V came to 6 bases and at J to 5 bases, leaving 4 bases not matched to a gene. In nucleotides, the CDR3 is TGTGCCAGCAGCACCAGGGGGGATCAGCCCCAGCATTTT. Residues: CASSTRGDQPQHF.

The rearrangement links TRBV19 to TRBJ1-5; the D gene is possibly TRBD1 (5 bases). The CDR3 consists of 15 residues. The germline V gene encodes CDR1 LNHDA and CDR2 SQIVND (reference sequence). Trimming stripped 4 bases from V and 7 bases from J, with 17 bases between. CDR3 sequence (DNA): TGTGCCAGTAGTAAAGAACCGGGACGTCAACAGCCCCAGCATTTT. It specifies CASSKEPGRQQPQHF.

The chain recombines TRBV19 with TRBJ2-1; D gene unclear. Germline lookup yields CDR1 LNHDA and CDR2 SQIVND (reference sequence). This CDR3 spans 15 amino acids. V dropped 6 bases and J dropped 0 bases, with 12 bases sitting between them. The CDR3 DNA reads as TGTGCCAGTAGCGTCACGTTTAGCTCCTACAATGAGCAGTTCTTC. Encoded protein: CASSVTFSSYNEQFF.

This clonotype was counted many times. The J gene is TRBJ1-5, the V gene TRBV12-3 or TRBV12-4; D remains unclear. There are 12 residues in the CDR3. The V and J ends lost 5 bases and 6 bases respectively, with 8 bases between them. CDR3 coding DNA: TGTGCCAGCAGTCAACCCGGTCAGCCCCAGCATTTT. Translation gives CASSQPGQPQHF.

The chain carries TRBV15 and TRBJ1-2; D possibly corresponds to TRBD1 (5 bases). Between the trimmed V and J ends, which lost 4 bases and 6 bases, there was a span of 12 bases. From germline, CDR1 is LNHNV and CDR2 YYDKDF (reference sequence). This CDR3 is 13 amino acids long. The CDR3 here is CATSIGVRDGYTF. DNA for the CDR3: TGTGCCACCAGCATAGGGGTTCGGGATGGCTACACCTTC. Full variable domain (rest looked up from reference TRBV15 and TRBJ1-2): DAMVIQNPRYQVTQFGKPVTLSCSQTLNHNVMYWYQQKSSQAPKLLFHYYDKDFNNEADTPDNFQSRRPNTSFCFLDIRSPGLGDTAMYLCATSIGVRDGYTFGSGTRLTVV.

This chain's CDR3 is CARSLLAGDWNEQFF. The CDR3 nucleotides read TGTGCCAGAAGCTTGTTAGCGGGAGATTGGAATGAGCAGTTCTTC. The rearrangement joins TRBV5-3 to TRBJ2-1; 9 bases fit TRBD2. TRBV5-3 is an open reading frame whose function is uncertain. The V and J ends lost 1 base and 7 bases, in that order; junction bases with no gene match: 6. The CDR3 has 15 amino acids.

The V call is TRBV11-2, the J call TRBJ1-6; 11 bases match TRBD1. The germline CDR1 and CDR2 sequences are SGHAT and FQNNGV. Germline trimming cut 3 bases from V and 0 bases from J; bases unmatched to any gene: 16. The CDR3 covers 22 residues. CDR3 nucleotides: TGTGCCAGCAGCTTTAACCGACCAGGACAGGGGGCGAGGAGCTCCTATAATTCACCCCTCCACTTT. This sequence encodes CASSFNRPGQGARSSYNSPLHF.

The J gene is TRBJ2-1, the V gene TRBV7-2; D is unclear. This CDR3 has 12 amino acids. The V and J ends lost 0 bases and 10 bases respectively, with 7 bases between them. CDR1 and CDR2 (germline): SGHTA, FQGNSA. CDR3 region: CASSLANLEQFF. In DNA, the CDR3 is TGTGCCAGCAGCTTAGCCAACTTAGAGCAGTTCTTC.

V and J are TRBV27 and TRBJ1-2; D remains ambiguous. Trimming shortened V by 2 bases and J by 3 bases, and 7 bases separated the two germline ends. The CDR3 spans 13 residues. Germline V lookup: CDR1 MNHEY, CDR2 SMNVEV (reference sequence). The DNA of the CDR3 is TGTGCCAGCAGTTTAGGCGGCTACTATGGCTACACCTTC. The encoded protein is CASSLGGYYGYTF.

The rearrangement joins TRBV5-4 to TRBJ2-2; 14 bases line up with TRBD2. Germline values: CDR1 SGHNT, CDR2 YYREEE (reference sequence). Trimming at V came to 4 bases and at J to 7 bases, leaving 9 bases not matched to a gene. This CDR3 spans 17 amino acids. In nucleotides, the CDR3 is TGTGCCAGCAGCCCGGGGGGGACTAGCGGGAGCATCGGGGAGCTGTTTTTT. This codes for CASSPGGTSGSIGELFF.

This clonotype turned up a few times. The chain recombines TRBV11-2 with TRBJ1-1; D ambiguous. This CDR3 is 17 amino acids long. Germline CDR1 and CDR2: SGHAT and FQNNGV. The ends were cut back, 3 bases at V and 1 base at J, with 18 bases in the middle. The CDR3 loop is CASSFMDVPTPNTEAFF. DNA for the CDR3: TGTGCCAGCAGCTTTATGGATGTTCCTACCCCGAACACTGAAGCTTTCTTT.